This T cell receptor delta chain was sequenced in a study of γδ T cells in repeated Plasmodium falciparum infection. In the study overall: Donors were malaria-exposed Malian children or age- and gender-matched Australian children. Four controlled malaria infections with P. falciparum NF54 spanned roughly 97 weeks.

In its sample, this clone was seen a few times. A single base is all that separates this from a far larger clone, so a read error is likely. Other DNA sequences in the sample encode the same CDR3. Bulk repertoires came from Vgamma9/Vdelta2+ or Vdelta2-negative gammadelta T cells flow-sorted from PBMC. TCRdb fed the multiplex PCR reads into CATT to redo clone calling. The repertoire holds 70,000 to 95,000 delta-chain clones, with 1.4% as singletons. Per germline, CDR1 TSWWSYY and CDR2 QGS. V was trimmed by 0 bases and J by 3 bases, leaving 29 bases between them. The length of the CDR3 is 21 residues. The rearrangement joins TRDV1 to TRDJ1; D might be TRDD3 (5 bases). No J segment appears in TCRdb, so it was assigned here by matching the sequence to germline. The sequence was collected from a pool of human donors (malaria-infected and uninfected, not separated). Sequenced input: gamma-delta T cells from blood. CDR3 amino acids: CALGELAPPWIHRYLSDKLIF. The CDR3 nucleotides are TGTGCTCTTGGGGAACTAGCTCCCCCTTGGATTCATCGATACCTTTCCGATAAACTCATCTTT.